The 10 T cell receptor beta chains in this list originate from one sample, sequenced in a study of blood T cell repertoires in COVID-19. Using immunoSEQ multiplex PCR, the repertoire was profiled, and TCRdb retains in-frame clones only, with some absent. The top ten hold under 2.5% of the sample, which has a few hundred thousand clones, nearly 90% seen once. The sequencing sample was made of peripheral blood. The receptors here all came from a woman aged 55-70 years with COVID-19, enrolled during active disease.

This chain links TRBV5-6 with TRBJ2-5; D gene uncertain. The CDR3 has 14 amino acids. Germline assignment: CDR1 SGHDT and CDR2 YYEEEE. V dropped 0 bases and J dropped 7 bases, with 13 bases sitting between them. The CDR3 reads CASSLAGSPGTQYF. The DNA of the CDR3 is TGTGCCAGCAGCTTGGCTGGTAGTCCAGGGACCCAGTACTTC.

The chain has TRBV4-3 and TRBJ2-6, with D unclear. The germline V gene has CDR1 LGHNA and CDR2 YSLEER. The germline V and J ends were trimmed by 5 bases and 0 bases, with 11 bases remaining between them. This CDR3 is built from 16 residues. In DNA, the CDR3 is TGCGCCAGCAGCAAAGTGGAGCACTCTGGGGCCAACGTCCTGACTTTC. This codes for CASSKVEHSGANVLTF.

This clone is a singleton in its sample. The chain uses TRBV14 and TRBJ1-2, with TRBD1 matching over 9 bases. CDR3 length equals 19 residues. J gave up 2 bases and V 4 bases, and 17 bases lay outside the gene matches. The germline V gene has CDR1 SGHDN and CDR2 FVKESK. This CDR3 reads CASSLNSPGQGRENYGYTF. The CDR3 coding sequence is TGTGCCAGCAGCCTAAACTCCCCCGGACAGGGGCGAGAGAACTATGGCTACACCTTC.

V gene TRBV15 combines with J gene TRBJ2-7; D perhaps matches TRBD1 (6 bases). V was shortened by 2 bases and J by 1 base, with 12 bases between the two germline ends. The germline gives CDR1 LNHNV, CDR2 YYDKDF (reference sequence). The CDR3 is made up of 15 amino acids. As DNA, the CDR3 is TGTGCCACCAGCAGACCGACAGGATTTTCCTACGAGCAGTACTTC. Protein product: CATSRPTGFSYEQYF.

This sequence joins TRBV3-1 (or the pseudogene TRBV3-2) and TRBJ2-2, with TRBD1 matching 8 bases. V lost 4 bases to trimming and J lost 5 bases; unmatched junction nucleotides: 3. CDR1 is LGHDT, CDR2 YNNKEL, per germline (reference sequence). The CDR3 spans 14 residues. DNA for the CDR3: TGTGCCAGCAGCCGGACAGGGCGGACCGGGGAGCTGTTTTTT. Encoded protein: CASSRTGRTGELFF.

This chain's CDR3 is CASSQIDRGYGYTF. Written as DNA, the CDR3 is TGTGCCAGCAGCCAAATCGACAGGGGCTATGGCTACACCTTC. The gene calls are TRBV6-2 or TRBV6-3 and TRBJ1-2; 8 positions match TRBD1. Germline CDR1 and CDR2: MNHEY and SVGEGT. Trimming took 6 bases from V and 4 from J; bases not matched to a gene: 7. The CDR3 runs to 14 residues.

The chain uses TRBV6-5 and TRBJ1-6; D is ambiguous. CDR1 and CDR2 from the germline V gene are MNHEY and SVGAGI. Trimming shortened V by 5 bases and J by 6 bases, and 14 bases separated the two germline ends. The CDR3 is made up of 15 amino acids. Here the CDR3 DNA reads TGTGCCAGCAGTAATGGAGGGATTGGTAATTCACCCCTCCACTTT. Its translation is CASSNGGIGNSPLHF.

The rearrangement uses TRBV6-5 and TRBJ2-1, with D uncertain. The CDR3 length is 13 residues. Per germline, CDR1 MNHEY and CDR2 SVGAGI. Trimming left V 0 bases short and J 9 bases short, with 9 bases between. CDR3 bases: TGTGCCAGCAGTTACTCGAGTGCTGTTGAGCAGTTCTTC. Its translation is CASSYSSAVEQFF.

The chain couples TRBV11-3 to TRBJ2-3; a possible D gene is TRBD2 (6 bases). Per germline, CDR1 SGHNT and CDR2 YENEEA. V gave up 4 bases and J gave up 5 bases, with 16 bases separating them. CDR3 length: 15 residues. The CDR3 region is CASSSGSAWGDTQYF. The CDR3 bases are TGTGCCAGCAGCTCCGGGAGCGCGTGGGGAGATACGCAGTATTTT.

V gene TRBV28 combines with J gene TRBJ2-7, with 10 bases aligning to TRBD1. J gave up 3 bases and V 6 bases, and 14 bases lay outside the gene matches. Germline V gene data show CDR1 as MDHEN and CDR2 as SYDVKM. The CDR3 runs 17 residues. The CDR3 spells CASRKGGTGTGDYEQYF. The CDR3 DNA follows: TGTGCCAGCAGAAAGGGGGGGACCGGGACAGGGGACTACGAGCAGTACTTC.